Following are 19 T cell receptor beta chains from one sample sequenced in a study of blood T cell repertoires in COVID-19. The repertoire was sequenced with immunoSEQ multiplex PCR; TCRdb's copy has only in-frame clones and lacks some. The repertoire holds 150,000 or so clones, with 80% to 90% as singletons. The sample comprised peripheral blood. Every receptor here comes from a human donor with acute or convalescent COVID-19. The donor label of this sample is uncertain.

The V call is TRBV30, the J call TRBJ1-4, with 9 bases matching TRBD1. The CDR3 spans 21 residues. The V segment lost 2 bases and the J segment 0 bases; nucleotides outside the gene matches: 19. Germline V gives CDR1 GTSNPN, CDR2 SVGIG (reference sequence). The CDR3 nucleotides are TGTGCCTGGAGTCCTATGGGGGGGTACGGACAGGGGAGGCCAACTAATGAAAAACTGTTTTTT. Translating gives CAWSPMGGYGQGRPTNEKLFF.

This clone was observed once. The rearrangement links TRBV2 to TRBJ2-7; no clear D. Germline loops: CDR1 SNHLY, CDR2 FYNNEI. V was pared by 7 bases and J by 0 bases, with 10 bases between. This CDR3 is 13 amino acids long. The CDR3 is CASTPADSYEQYV. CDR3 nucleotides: TGTGCCAGCACCCCGGCGGACTCCTACGAGCAGTACGTC.

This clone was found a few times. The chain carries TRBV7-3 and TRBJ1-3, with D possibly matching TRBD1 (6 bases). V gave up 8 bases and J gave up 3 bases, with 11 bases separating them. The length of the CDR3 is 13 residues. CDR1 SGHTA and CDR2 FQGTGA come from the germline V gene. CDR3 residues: CASWGGLGNTIYF. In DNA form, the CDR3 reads TGTGCCAGCTGGGGGGGGCTTGGAAACACCATATATTTT. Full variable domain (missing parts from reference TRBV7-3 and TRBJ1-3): GAGVSQTPSNKVTEKGKYVELRCDPISGHTALYWYRQSLGQGPEFLIYFQGTGAADDSGLPNDRFFAVRPEGSVSTLKIQRTERGDSAVYLCASWGGLGNTIYFGEGSWLTVV.

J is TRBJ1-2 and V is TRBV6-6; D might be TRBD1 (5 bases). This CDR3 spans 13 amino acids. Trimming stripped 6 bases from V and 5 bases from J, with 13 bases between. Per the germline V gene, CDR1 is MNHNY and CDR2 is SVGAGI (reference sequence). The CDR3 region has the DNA TGTGCCAGCAGCCGCGGGACTGCATATGGCTACACCTTC. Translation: CASSRGTAYGYTF.

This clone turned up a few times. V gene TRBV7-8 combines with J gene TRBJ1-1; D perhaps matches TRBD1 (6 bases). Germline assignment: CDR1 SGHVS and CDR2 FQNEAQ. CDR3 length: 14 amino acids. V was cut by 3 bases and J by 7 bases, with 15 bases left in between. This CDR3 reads CASSFSTGQDEAFF. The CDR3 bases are TGTGCCAGCAGCTTTTCGACAGGTCAGGATGAAGCTTTCTTT.

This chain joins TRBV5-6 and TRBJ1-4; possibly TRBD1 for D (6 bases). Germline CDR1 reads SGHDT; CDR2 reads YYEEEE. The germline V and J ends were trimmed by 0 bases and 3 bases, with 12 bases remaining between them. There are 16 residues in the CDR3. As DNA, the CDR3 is TGTGCCAGCAGCTTGGTAGGGGGGGCAGCTAATGAAAAACTGTTTTTT. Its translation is CASSLVGGAANEKLFF. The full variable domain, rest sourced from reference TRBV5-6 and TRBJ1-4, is DAGVTQSPTHLIKTRGQQVTLRCSPKSGHDTVSWYQQALGQGPQFIFQYYEEEERQRGNFPDRFSGHQFPNYSSELNVNALLLGDSALYLCASSLVGGAANEKLFFGSGTQLSVL.

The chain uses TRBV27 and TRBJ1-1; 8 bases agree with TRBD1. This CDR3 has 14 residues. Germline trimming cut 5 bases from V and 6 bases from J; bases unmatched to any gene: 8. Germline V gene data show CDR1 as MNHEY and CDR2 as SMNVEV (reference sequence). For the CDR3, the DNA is TGTGCCAGCAGTCCCAGACAGGGGAGGGCTGAAGCTTTCTTT. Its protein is CASSPRQGRAEAFF.

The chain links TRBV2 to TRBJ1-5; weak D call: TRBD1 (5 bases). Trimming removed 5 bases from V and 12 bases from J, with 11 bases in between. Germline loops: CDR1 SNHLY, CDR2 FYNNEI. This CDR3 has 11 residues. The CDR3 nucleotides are TGTGCCAGCAGTCAGGGTTGGCGCCAGCATTTT. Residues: CASSQGWRQHF. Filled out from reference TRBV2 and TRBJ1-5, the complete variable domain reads EPEVTQTPSHQVTQMGQEVILRCVPISNHLYFYWYRQILGQKVEFLVSFYNNEISEKSEIFDDQFSVERPDGSNFTLKIRSTKLEDSAMYFCASSQGWRQHFGDGTRLSIL.

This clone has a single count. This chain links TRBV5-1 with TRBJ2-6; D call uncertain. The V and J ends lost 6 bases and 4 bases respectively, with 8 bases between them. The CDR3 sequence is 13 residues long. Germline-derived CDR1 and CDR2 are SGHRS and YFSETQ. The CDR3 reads CASKPLGANVLTF. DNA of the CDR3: TGCGCCAGCAAGCCCCTCGGGGCCAACGTCCTGACTTTC.

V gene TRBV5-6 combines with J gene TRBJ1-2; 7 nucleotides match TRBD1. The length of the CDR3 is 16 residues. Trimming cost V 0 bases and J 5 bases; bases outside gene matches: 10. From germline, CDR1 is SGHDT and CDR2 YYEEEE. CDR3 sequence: CASSLDRASGGYGYTF. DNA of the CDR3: TGTGCCAGCAGCTTGGACAGGGCTTCAGGGGGATATGGCTACACCTTC.

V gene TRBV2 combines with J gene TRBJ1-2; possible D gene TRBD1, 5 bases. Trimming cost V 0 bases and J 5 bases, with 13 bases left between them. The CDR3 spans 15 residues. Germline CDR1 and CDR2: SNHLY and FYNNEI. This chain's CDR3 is CASSEAGGAHYGYTF. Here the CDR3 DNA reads TGTGCCAGCAGTGAAGCTGGAGGGGCGCATTATGGCTACACCTTC.

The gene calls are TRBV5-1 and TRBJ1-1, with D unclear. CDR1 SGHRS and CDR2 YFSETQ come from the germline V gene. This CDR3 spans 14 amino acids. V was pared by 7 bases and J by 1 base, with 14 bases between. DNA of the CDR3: TGCGCCAGCCTCTCCAGTCCGGGGAACACTGAAGCTTTCTTT. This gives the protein CASLSSPGNTEAFF.

For the CDR3, the DNA is TGTGCCAGCAGCACCGAACTAGCGGGGGGGTACAATGAGCAGTTCTTC. The encoded protein is CASSTELAGGYNEQFF. The chain uses TRBV4-2 and TRBJ2-1, with TRBD2 matching 13 bases. The CDR3 spans 16 residues. CDR1 and CDR2 from the germline V gene are LGHNA and YNFKEQ. With 5 bases clipped from V and 4 bases from J, the junction kept 5 bases outside the gene matches.

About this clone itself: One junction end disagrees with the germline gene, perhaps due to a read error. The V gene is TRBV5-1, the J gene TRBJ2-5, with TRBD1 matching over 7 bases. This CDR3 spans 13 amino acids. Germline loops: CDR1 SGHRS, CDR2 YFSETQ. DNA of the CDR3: TGCGCCAGCAGCCGGGACAGCCAAGGGACCCAGTACTTC. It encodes CASSRDSQGTQYF.

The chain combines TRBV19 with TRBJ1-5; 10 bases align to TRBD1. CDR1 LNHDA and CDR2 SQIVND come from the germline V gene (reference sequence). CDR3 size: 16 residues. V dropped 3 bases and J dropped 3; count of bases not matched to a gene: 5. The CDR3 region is CASSILTGGPNQPQHF. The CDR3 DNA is TGTGCCAGTAGTATCCTGACAGGGGGCCCCAATCAGCCCCAGCATTTT.

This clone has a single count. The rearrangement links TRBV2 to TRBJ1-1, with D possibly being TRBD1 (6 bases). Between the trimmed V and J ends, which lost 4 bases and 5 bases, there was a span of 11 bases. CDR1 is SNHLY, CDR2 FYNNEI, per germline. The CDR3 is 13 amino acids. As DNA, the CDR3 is TGTGCCAGCAGTGTAGGGGGGGTAACTGAAGCTTTCTTT. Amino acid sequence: CASSVGGVTEAFF.

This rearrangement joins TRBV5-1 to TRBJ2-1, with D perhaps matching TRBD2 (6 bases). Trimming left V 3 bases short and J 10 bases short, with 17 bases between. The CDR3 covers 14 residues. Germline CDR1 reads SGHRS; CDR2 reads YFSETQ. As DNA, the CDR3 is TGCGCCAGCAGCTCCCGACTTCAGGAGGGGGAGCAGTTCTTC. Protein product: CASSSRLQEGEQFF. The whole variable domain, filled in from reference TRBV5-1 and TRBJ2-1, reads KAGVTQTPRYLIKTRGQQVTLSCSPISGHRSVSWYQQTPGQGLQFLFEYFSETQRNKGNFPGRFSGRQFSNSRSEMNVSTLELGDSALYLCASSSRLQEGEQFFGPGTRLTVL.

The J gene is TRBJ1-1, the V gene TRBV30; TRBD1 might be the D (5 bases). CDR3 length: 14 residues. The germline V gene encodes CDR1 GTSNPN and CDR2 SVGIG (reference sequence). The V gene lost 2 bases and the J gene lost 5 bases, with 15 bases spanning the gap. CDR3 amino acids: CAWSSGGSRTEAFF. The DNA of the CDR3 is TGTGCCTGGAGTTCTGGGGGGTCGAGGACTGAAGCTTTCTTT. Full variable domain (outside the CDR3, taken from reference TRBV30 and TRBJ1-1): SQTIHQWPATLVQPVGSPLSLECTVEGTSNPNLYWYRQAAGRGLQLLFYSVGIGQISSEVPQNLSASRPQDRQFILSSKKLLLSDSGFYLCAWSSGGSRTEAFFGQGTRLTVV.

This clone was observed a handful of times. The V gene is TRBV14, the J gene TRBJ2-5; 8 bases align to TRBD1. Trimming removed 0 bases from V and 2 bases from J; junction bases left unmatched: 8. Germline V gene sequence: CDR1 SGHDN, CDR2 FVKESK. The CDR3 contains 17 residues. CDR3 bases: TGTGCCAGCAGCCAAGATGCCGCCGACAGGGGTCAAGAGACCCAGTACTTC. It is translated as CASSQDAADRGQETQYF. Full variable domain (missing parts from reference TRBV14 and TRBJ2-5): EAGVTQFPSHSVIEKGQTVTLRCDPISGHDNLYWYRRVMGKEIKFLLHFVKESKQDESGMPNNRFLAERTGGTYSTLKVQPAELEDSGVYFCASSQDAADRGQETQYFGPGTRLLVL.